These 16 T cell receptor beta chains came from one sample sequenced in a study of identical twins. TCRdb re-derived calls from the 5' RACE reads in MiXCR, one entry per CDR3 protein. The sample has approximately 350,000 distinct CDR3 sequences, roughly 12% seen once. This sample was also put to use in a study of yellow fever vaccine responses in identical twins.

Sequencing was done on a sample of CD8+ T cells sorted from blood. These receptors all stem from a woman between 18 and 29 years old in good health.

In this sample, this clonotype turned up a few times. The J gene is TRBJ2-7, the V gene TRBV28, with D perhaps TRBD2 (6 bases). Germline CDR1 MDHEN, CDR2 SYDVKM. The V end lost 3 bases, the J end lost 4 bases, and 10 bases lay between the germline ends. CDR3 length: 13 residues. CDR3 sequence reads: CASSFGLQYEQYF. Here the CDR3 DNA reads TGTGCCAGCAGTTTCGGACTACAGTACGAGCAGTACTTC.

The chain recombines TRBV2 with TRBJ2-5, with D possibly matching TRBD1 (5 bases). The CDR3 extends over 15 amino acids. Germline V CDR1 and CDR2: SNHLY, FYNNEI. Deletions cut 6 bases from V and 0 bases from J, with 14 bases between. The CDR3 nucleotides are TGTGCCAGCAGCTCGACAGCTGCTTACCAAGAGACCCAGTACTTC. Encoded protein: CASSSTAAYQETQYF.

The chain is built from TRBV27 and TRBJ1-1; D gene unclear. V lost 4 bases to trimming and J lost 9 bases, with 9 bases between them. Germline lookup yields CDR1 MNHEY and CDR2 SMNVEV (reference sequence). The CDR3 extends over 11 amino acids. The CDR3 bases are TGTGCCAGCAGTTCGACTAATAAAGCTTTCTTT. Amino acids: CASSSTNKAFF.

The chain has TRBV27 and TRBJ1-5; tentatively, D is TRBD1 (5 bases). Germline CDR1 MNHEY, CDR2 SMNVEV (reference sequence). V was pared by 1 base and J by 4 bases, with 8 bases between. The CDR3 covers 14 residues. The DNA for the CDR3 is TGTGCCAGCAGTTTATTAGGGGCAAATCAGCCCCAGCATTTT. Its translation is CASSLLGANQPQHF.

V is TRBV6-2 or TRBV6-3 and J is TRBJ1-5; TRBD1 aligns across 8 bases. The CDR3 sequence is 16 residues long. V gave up 2 bases and J gave up 6 bases; unmatched junction bases: 9. Germline assignment: CDR1 MNHEY and CDR2 SVGEGT. CDR3 residues: CASSYDRTGIFQPQHF. CDR3 nucleotide sequence: TGTGCCAGCAGTTACGATCGGACAGGGATCTTTCAGCCCCAGCATTTT.

This chain joins TRBV4-1 and TRBJ1-5; D is unclear. CDR1 is MGHRA and CDR2 is YSYEKL in the germline V gene. This CDR3 comprises 14 residues. The germline V and J ends were trimmed by 0 bases and 3 bases, with 6 bases remaining between them. Here the CDR3 reads CASSQDALNQPQHF. Here the CDR3 DNA reads TGCGCCAGCAGCCAAGACGCCCTCAATCAGCCCCAGCATTTT.

This chain links TRBV2 with TRBJ2-7; the match to TRBD1 covers 9 bases. The CDR3 spans 15 residues. Germline CDR1 reads SNHLY; CDR2 reads FYNNEI. Trimming took 7 bases from V and 4 from J; bases not matched to a gene: 11. The CDR3 region has the DNA TGTGCCAGCACAGGGGACGGGACAGGGAGATACGAGCAGTACTTC. It is translated as CASTGDGTGRYEQYF.

There are a few counts of this clonotype. The chain is built from TRBV4-1 and TRBJ2-1; 9 bases match TRBD2. Germline V lookup: CDR1 MGHRA, CDR2 YSYEKL. The V segment lost 1 base and the J segment 4 bases; nucleotides outside the gene matches: 11. The CDR3 totals 18 residues. The CDR3 DNA follows: TGCGCCAGCAGCCAAGGTCACCCCATAGCGGGAGTGTACAATGAGCAGTTCTTC. Translated, it gives CASSQGHPIAGVYNEQFF.

The V gene is TRBV4-2, the J gene TRBJ2-1; 9 bases map to TRBD2. V was clipped by 0 bases and J by 4 bases; unmatched bases: 4. The CDR3 has 16 amino acids. CDR1 is LGHNA and CDR2 is YNFKEQ in the germline V gene. CDR3 amino acids: CASSQDTAGGYNEQFF. The CDR3 DNA reads as TGTGCCAGCAGCCAAGATACGGCGGGGGGGTACAATGAGCAGTTCTTC.

The sample holds a few counts of this clonotype. The chain couples TRBV6-5 to TRBJ2-5, with a tentative D call TRBD2 (6 bases). Germline lookup yields CDR1 MNHEY and CDR2 SVGAGI. With 2 bases removed from V and 5 bases from J, the gap between germline ends came to 12 bases. CDR3 length: 14 residues. The CDR3: CASSYDREDETQYF. The CDR3 nucleotides are TGTGCCAGCAGTTACGATAGGGAGGACGAGACCCAGTACTTC.

This clonotype turned up a few times. V gene TRBV5-5 combines with J gene TRBJ2-7; TRBD2 matches 8 bases. Trimming removed 3 bases from V and 6 bases from J; junction bases left unmatched: 5. Germline CDR1 SGHKS, CDR2 YYEKEE (reference sequence). The CDR3 has 13 amino acids. CDR3 bases: TGTGCCAGCAGCTATCAGCGGGAGTTCGAGCAGTACTTC. This gives the protein CASSYQREFEQYF.

This clonotype was seen more than once but under ten times. The chain combines TRBV4-2 with TRBJ1-4; D is ambiguous. CDR1 is LGHNA, CDR2 YNFKEQ, per germline. Trimming removed 0 bases from V and 7 bases from J, with 3 bases in between. The CDR3 extends over 12 amino acids. The DNA for the CDR3 is TGTGCCAGCAGCCAAGATGGTGAAAAACTGTTTTTT. It yields the protein CASSQDGEKLFF.

This clonotype was detected many times. The rearrangement links TRBV29-1 to TRBJ2-1; 9 bases match TRBD2. The junction had 13 bases not matched to a gene; V was cut back by 7 bases and J by 9 bases. Germline values: CDR1 SQVTM, CDR2 ANQGSEA. CDR3 size: 14 residues. The CDR3 DNA reads TGCAGCGCCGATGGTTCTAGCGGGAATGTTGAGCAGTTCTTC. It codes for CSADGSSGNVEQFF.

Many counts were recorded for this clonotype. The V and J genes are TRBV12-3 or TRBV12-4 and TRBJ2-5; the match to TRBD2 covers 12 bases. V gave up 4 bases and J gave up 5 bases; unmatched junction bases: 2. The CDR3 covers 14 residues. In DNA, the CDR3 is TGTGCCAGCAGTTCCGGACTAGCGGGGGAGACCCAGTACTTC. Residues: CASSSGLAGETQYF.

In this sample, this clonotype turned up many times. V and J are TRBV29-1 and TRBJ1-3, with D hard to call. The germline V gene encodes CDR1 SQVTM and CDR2 ANQGSEA. V lost 7 bases, J lost 4 bases, and 11 bases lay in between. The CDR3 runs 12 residues. The CDR3 bases are TGCAGCGCGAATGTACTGGGAAACACCATATATTTT. Amino acid sequence: CSANVLGNTIYF. The full variable domain, completed using reference TRBV29-1 and TRBJ1-3, is SAVISQKPSRDICQRGTSLTIQCQVDSQVTMMFWYRQQPGQSLTLIATANQGSEATYESGFVIDKFPISRPNLTFSTLTVSNMSPEDSSIYLCSANVLGNTIYFGEGSWLTVV.

The rearrangement links TRBV28 to TRBJ1-1; D perhaps matches TRBD1 (5 bases). Trimming shortened V by 2 bases and J by 0 bases, and 25 bases separated the two germline ends. The CDR3 consists of 20 residues. Germline CDR1 and CDR2: MDHEN and SYDVKM. The CDR3 sequence: CASSLSMWGGLDLMNTEAFF. In DNA, the CDR3 is TGTGCCAGCAGTTTAAGCATGTGGGGGGGATTAGATCTGATGAACACTGAAGCTTTCTTT.